Presented here are 27 T cell receptor beta chains from one specimen sequenced in a study of OX40 agonist ivuxolimab in advanced cancers. Produced via immunoSEQ multiplex PCR; TCRdb's table is partial and in-frame only. The data show some 33,000 clones, around nine tenths seen once. This sample comprised CD4+ or CD8+ T cells sorted from blood, obtained in a trial of the OX40 agonist ivuxolimab. The receptor source for this set is an adult with an advanced solid tumor such as melanoma, head and neck, liver or kidney cancer.

This chain joins TRBV27 and TRBJ2-1; D possibly corresponds to TRBD1 (6 bases). CDR3 size: 15 residues. V lost 6 bases and J lost 7, with 19 bases in between. Germline V gene lookup returns CDR1 MNHEY and CDR2 SMNVEV (reference sequence). CDR3 coding DNA: TGTGCCAGCAGATATCGGACAGTCAATAGGAATGAGCAGTTCTTC. Encoded protein: CASRYRTVNRNEQFF.

The chain couples TRBV15 to TRBJ2-1; 9 positions match TRBD1. V was clipped by 6 bases and J by 4 bases; unmatched bases: 7. Looked up from germline, CDR1 is LNHNV and CDR2 is YYDKDF (reference sequence). This CDR3 comprises 15 residues. This CDR3 is CATREDRGIYNEQFF. CDR3 sequence (DNA): TGTGCCACCAGAGAAGACAGGGGGATTTACAATGAGCAGTTCTTC.

This rearrangement joins TRBV4-1 to TRBJ1-4; a possible D gene is TRBD1 (5 bases). The V and J ends lost 1 base and 4 bases respectively, with 10 bases between them. The CDR3 runs 15 residues. The V gene's germline CDR1 is MGHRA and CDR2 YSYEKL. DNA for the CDR3: TGCGCCAGCAGCCAAGTAGGGGCCTATAATGAAAAACTGTTTTTT. It encodes CASSQVGAYNEKLFF.

The chain joins TRBV28 to TRBJ2-7, with 7 nucleotides matching TRBD2. J lost 6 bases, V lost 7 bases, and 12 bases had no gene match. CDR3 length: 14 residues. CDR1 is MDHEN and CDR2 is SYDVKM in the germline V gene. The CDR3 sequence is CASTRGGRAAEQYF. Here the CDR3 DNA reads TGTGCCAGCACCCGTGGGGGGAGGGCGGCCGAGCAGTACTTC.

The chain combines TRBV28 with TRBJ2-1; 7 nucleotides align to TRBD1. V lost 5 bases, J lost 5 bases, and 9 bases stayed unmatched. Germline CDR1 reads MDHEN; CDR2 reads SYDVKM. This CDR3 comprises 15 residues. The CDR3 sequence: CASSVWDSANNEQFF. The CDR3 DNA reads TGTGCCAGCAGTGTTTGGGACAGCGCTAACAATGAGCAGTTCTTC.

This chain uses TRBV10-2 with TRBJ1-1, with D possibly TRBD1 on 6 matching bases. This CDR3 is built from 13 residues. The germline V gene has CDR1 WSHSY and CDR2 SAAADI. The ends were cut back, 3 bases at V and 4 bases at J, with 9 bases in the middle. DNA of the CDR3: TGCGCCAGCAGTGATATAGGGGGCACTGAAGCTTTCTTT. Translation gives CASSDIGGTEAFF.

This clone was seen once. This chain joins TRBV7-6 and TRBJ2-7; 9 bases line up with TRBD2. Germline CDR1 is SGHVS and CDR2 is FNYEAQ. V was clipped by 5 bases and J by 3 bases; unmatched bases: 5. The CDR3 has 14 amino acids. As DNA, the CDR3 is TGTGCCAGCAGCATTGGACTAGCGAGCTACGAGCAGTACTTC. Translated, it gives CASSIGLASYEQYF.

The rearrangement uses TRBV19 and TRBJ2-1; the D gene is possibly TRBD2 (5 bases). The V gene lost 2 bases and the J gene lost 0 bases, with 11 bases spanning the gap. The CDR3 is 16 residues long. Germline CDR1 LNHDA, CDR2 SQIVND (reference sequence). CDR3 DNA: TGTGCCAGTAGTATATCTGGACTGTCCTCCTACAATGAGCAGTTCTTC. Translating gives CASSISGLSSYNEQFF.

The gene calls are TRBV5-6 and TRBJ2-7, with D possibly being TRBD1 (6 bases). The germline CDR1 and CDR2 sequences are SGHDT and YYEEEE. CDR3 length equals 15 residues. Trimming took off 4 bases at V and 3 bases at J, with 17 bases between the two ends. CDR3 DNA: TGTGCCAGCAGCCCGCTGACCGGGACAAGCTACGAGCAGTACTTC. As protein: CASSPLTGTSYEQYF.

V is TRBV7-3 and J is TRBJ2-7; the match to TRBD2 covers 8 bases. The CDR3 consists of 15 residues. V trimming: 5 bases; J trimming: 2 bases; junction bases outside the gene matches: 8. The germline V gene encodes CDR1 SGHTA and CDR2 FQGTGA. The DNA of the CDR3 is TGTGCCAGCAGCCCCGGGGGGGGCTCAGCCTACGAGCAGTACTTC. It is translated as CASSPGGGSAYEQYF.

Comments on this clone: Sequence at one end of the junction differs from germline and may be a read error. At the DNA level, this CDR3 is encoded by other sequences in the same sample as well. The rearrangement joins TRBV7-7 to TRBJ2-3; a weak D match, TRBD2 (8 bases). The CDR3 has 17 amino acids. CDR1 is SSHAT and CDR2 is FNYEAQ in the germline V gene (reference sequence). The CDR3 loop is CASSLAGGQSSTDTQYF. As DNA, the CDR3 is TGTGCTAGCAGCTTGGCGGGGGGACAGTCTAGCACAGATACGCAGTATTTT.

V is TRBV5-1 and J is TRBJ2-7; either TRBD1 or TRBD2 may fit D (6 bases each). Germline CDR1 SGHRS, CDR2 YFSETQ. This CDR3 region has 14 residues. With 0 bases removed from V and 7 bases from J, the gap between germline ends came to 14 bases. CDR3 bases: TGCGCCAGCAGCTTGGTGGGGGGCGGCTCAGAGCAGTACTTC. Its protein product is CASSLVGGGSEQYF.

The V and J genes are TRBV19 and TRBJ2-5; 12 nucleotides line up with TRBD1. This CDR3 region has 16 residues. The trim removed 5 bases at V and 0 bases at J, leaving 4 bases unmatched. CDR1 and CDR2 (germline): LNHDA, SQIVND (reference sequence). As DNA, the CDR3 is TGTGCCAGTAGTCGGGACAGGGGGCCGTACCAAGAGACCCAGTACTTC. This sequence encodes CASSRDRGPYQETQYF.

The chain has TRBV5-1 and TRBJ2-2; D is unclear. The CDR3 contains 12 residues. V dropped 6 bases and J dropped 5 bases, with 8 bases sitting between them. CDR1 is SGHRS and CDR2 is YFSETQ in the germline V gene. The CDR3 nucleotides read TGCGCCAGCACTTTCGGGACCGGGGAGCTGTTTTTT. Translating gives CASTFGTGELFF.

This chain joins TRBV27 and TRBJ2-7, with 9 bases fitting TRBD1. With V trimmed by 7 bases and J by 6 bases, 13 bases remained unmatched. Looked up from germline, CDR1 is MNHEY and CDR2 is SMNVEV (reference sequence). This CDR3 contains 15 residues. CDR3 DNA: TGTGCCAGCACAGGACAGGACAGGGGCCCGGGCGAGCAGTACTTC. Translated: CASTGQDRGPGEQYF.

The chain joins TRBV6-5 to TRBJ1-5; 7 positions match TRBD1. Germline CDR1 reads MNHEY; CDR2 reads SVGAGI. Germline trimming cut 7 bases from V and 6 bases from J; bases unmatched to any gene: 6. The CDR3 sequence is 13 residues long. In DNA, the CDR3 is TGTGCCAGCAATGAGGGGGCGGGTCAGCCCCAGCATTTT. As protein: CASNEGAGQPQHF.

The rearrangement joins TRBV7-9 to TRBJ2-2; D gene ambiguous. The germline CDR1 and CDR2 sequences are SEHNR and FQNEAQ (reference sequence). The CDR3 runs 14 residues. Trimming pared 2 bases from V and 4 bases from J, leaving 8 bases between. CDR3 coding DNA: TGTGCCAGCAGCTTACCCTACGGCACCGGGGAGCTGTTTTTT. It specifies CASSLPYGTGELFF.

The V call is TRBV5-4, the J call TRBJ2-1; TRBD2 agrees at 10 bases. Germline V gives CDR1 SGHNT, CDR2 YYREEE (reference sequence). The V gene end was trimmed by 4 bases and the J gene end by 2 bases; junction bases not matched to a gene: 3. The CDR3 sequence is 15 residues long. CDR3 loop: CASSGLAAAYNEQFF. The CDR3 DNA follows: TGTGCCAGCAGCGGACTAGCGGCGGCCTACAATGAGCAGTTCTTC.

This clone was recorded only once. This chain connects TRBV27 to TRBJ2-1; D may match TRBD1 or TRBD2 (6 bases each). Germline CDR1 is MNHEY and CDR2 is SMNVEV (reference sequence). CDR3 length: 15 residues. Trimming pared 5 bases from V and 8 bases from J, leaving 19 bases between. The CDR3 DNA reads TGTGCCAGCAGTCCCCTAGGGGGGTTCGTACATGAGCAGTTCTTC. Its translation: CASSPLGGFVHEQFF.

The genes are TRBV5-1 and TRBJ1-1; possibly TRBD1 for D (5 bases). V shed 0 bases and J shed 1 base, with 7 bases lying between them. CDR3 size: 14 residues. The germline CDR1 and CDR2 sequences are SGHRS and YFSETQ. The CDR3 here is CASSLVQGNTEAFF. The CDR3 DNA is TGCGCCAGCAGCTTGGTTCAGGGGAACACTGAAGCTTTCTTT.

The chain employs TRBV28 and TRBJ2-7, with 11 positions matching TRBD1. V gave up 4 bases and J gave up 5 bases; unmatched junction bases: 13. The CDR3 contains 17 residues. Germline-derived CDR1 and CDR2 are MDHEN and SYDVKM. The chain's CDR3 is CASSSIKDRGLIHEQYF. CDR3 DNA sequence: TGTGCCAGCAGTTCCATAAAGGACAGGGGGCTTATCCACGAGCAGTACTTC.

The chain links TRBV10-1 to TRBJ2-5; 7 nucleotides agree with TRBD1. This CDR3 comprises 11 residues. The germline CDR1 and CDR2 sequences are WNHNN and SYGVQD (reference sequence). Trimming cost V 6 bases and J 5 bases; bases outside gene matches: 0. This chain's CDR3 is CASRGQETQYF. CDR3 bases: TGCGCCAGCAGGGGACAGGAGACCCAGTACTTC.

The V call is TRBV29-1, the J call TRBJ2-2; D call uncertain. This CDR3 contains 13 residues. Germline V gene sequence: CDR1 SQVTM, CDR2 ANQGSEA. Trimming left V 3 bases short and J 2 bases short, with 7 bases between. The CDR3 DNA is TGCAGCGTTGATCACAGTAACACCGGGGAGCTGTTTTTT. Translation: CSVDHSNTGELFF.

This clone was counted only a few times. The chain combines TRBV28 with TRBJ2-5; TRBD1 is a possible D gene (6 bases). Looked up from germline, CDR1 is MDHEN and CDR2 is SYDVKM. V was pared by 5 bases and J by 2 bases, with 9 bases between. The CDR3 loop spans 13 amino acids. CDR3: CASSEGVQETQYF. DNA of the CDR3: TGTGCCAGCAGTGAGGGGGTTCAAGAGACCCAGTACTTC.

In its sample, this clone was seen once. The chain couples TRBV19 to TRBJ2-2; D uncertain. This CDR3 contains 13 residues. Germline values: CDR1 LNHDA, CDR2 SQIVND (reference sequence). V lost 0 bases to trimming and J lost 8 bases, with 7 bases between them. CDR3 in amino acids: CASSIEAVGELFF. In DNA, the CDR3 is TGTGCCAGTAGTATAGAGGCGGTGGGGGAGCTGTTTTTT. Combining the CDR3 with reference TRBV19 and TRBJ2-2 gives the whole variable domain DGGITQSPKYLFRKEGQNVTLSCEQNLNHDAMYWYRQDPGQGLRLIYYSQIVNDFQKGDIAEGYSVSREKKESFPLTVTSAQKNPTAFYLCASSIEAVGELFFGEGSRLTVL.

The chain couples TRBV14 to TRBJ2-5; 9 bases match TRBD2. The junction had 4 bases not matched to a gene; V was cut back by 1 base and J by 4 bases. Germline-derived CDR1 and CDR2 are SGHDN and FVKESK. The CDR3 is made up of 15 amino acids. This CDR3 reads CASSQVAGGRETQYF. The CDR3 DNA reads TGTGCCAGCAGCCAAGTTGCGGGGGGGAGAGAGACCCAGTACTTC.

V and J are TRBV5-1 and TRBJ1-4, with unresolved D. The V and J ends lost 2 bases and 8 bases respectively, with 16 bases between them. The CDR3 spans 15 residues. Germline CDR1 SGHRS, CDR2 YFSETQ. This chain's CDR3 is CASSFLRGLNEKLFF. CDR3 DNA sequence: TGCGCCAGCAGCTTCCTCCGTGGGCTTAACGAAAAACTGTTTTTT.